One and the same sample provided the 9 T cell receptor beta chains below, sequenced in a study of T cell repertoires in aging, cancer and after chemotherapy. TRB rearrangements spanning V, D and J were amplified using mixed TRB-A/B primers. One entry per CDR3 protein results from TCRdb running MiXCR on the multiplex PCR reads. The repertoire has roughly 2,000 distinct CDR3 sequences, roughly 24% of them found once; the top ten carry less than 8%. TCR beta rearrangements were amplified from peripheral blood genomic DNA. Specimen: blood. Every receptor here comes from a human donor with a solid tumor.

This chain connects TRBV5-6 to TRBJ2-1; D is uncertain. Per the germline V gene, CDR1 is SGHDT and CDR2 is YYEEEE. The CDR3 contains 16 residues. V lost 2 bases and J lost 2, with 14 bases in between. The CDR3 DNA sequence: TGTGCCAGCAGCTTTGGATTCTCTGGCGCCTACAATGAGCAGTTCTTC. This codes for CASSFGFSGAYNEQFF.

V gene TRBV10-2 combines with J gene TRBJ2-1; D is unresolved. This CDR3 has 14 amino acids. Trimming cost V 4 bases and J 0 bases, with 7 bases left between them. Germline V gene sequence: CDR1 WSHSY, CDR2 SAAADI. The CDR3 DNA reads as TGCGCCAGCAGTGCTTTGAGCTCCTACAATGAGCAGTTCTTC. Protein: CASSALSSYNEQFF.

The rearrangement links TRBV11-3 to TRBJ2-7; 11 bases are a match to TRBD1. Germline values: CDR1 SGHNT, CDR2 YENEEA. The ends lost 4 bases at V and 2 bases at J; junction bases unmatched: 13. The CDR3 spans 18 residues. CDR3 in amino acids: CASSSGSGDRGSAYEQYF. In nucleotides, the CDR3 is TGTGCCAGCAGCTCCGGTTCGGGGGACAGGGGGTCGGCCTACGAGCAGTACTTC.

This clonotype is deemed medium-sized. The chain joins TRBV15 to TRBJ2-7; D unclear. Germline CDR1 is LNHNV and CDR2 is YYDKDF (reference sequence). The CDR3 spans 13 residues. Trimming removed 5 bases at V and 7 bases at J, with 15 bases between. CDR3 sequence: CATSAQAPGEQYF. For the CDR3, the DNA is TGTGCCACCAGCGCCCAGGCCCCTGGGGAGCAGTACTTC. Full variable domain (rest looked up from reference TRBV15 and TRBJ2-7): DAMVIQNPRYQVTQFGKPVTLSCSQTLNHNVMYWYQQKSSQAPKLLFHYYDKDFNNEADTPDNFQSRRPNTSFCFLDIRSPGLGDTAMYLCATSAQAPGEQYFGPGTRLTVT.

This clonotype was detected only a few times. V usage is TRBV27 and J usage is TRBJ2-1, with 7 bases aligning to TRBD2. Germline CDR1 reads MNHEY; CDR2 reads SMNVEV (reference sequence). Unmatched junction bases numbered 7, after V lost 3 bases and J lost 2 bases. There are 16 residues in the CDR3. CDR3 loop: CASSFIGRRTYNEQFF. Here the CDR3 DNA reads TGTGCCAGCAGTTTCATCGGGAGGAGGACCTACAATGAGCAGTTCTTC.

This clonotype was seen a few times. DNA of the CDR3: TGTGCCAGCAGCCCACCCCCTCGGACTAGTGGGTCGTACAATGAGCAGTTCTTC. Translated, it gives CASSPPPRTSGSYNEQFF. The chain uses TRBV7-3 and TRBJ2-1, with TRBD2 matching over 7 bases. The CDR3 is 18 residues long. The germline CDR1 and CDR2 sequences are SGHTA and FQGTGA. The V segment lost 5 bases and the J segment 4 bases; nucleotides outside the gene matches: 17.

The chain combines TRBV28 with TRBJ1-1, with D uncertain. The CDR3 runs 13 residues. The germline CDR1 and CDR2 sequences are MDHEN and SYDVKM. The V and J ends lost 1 base and 5 bases respectively, with 8 bases between them. The CDR3 protein is CASSLLGATEAFF. The CDR3 region has the DNA TGTGCCAGCAGTTTATTGGGTGCAACTGAAGCTTTCTTT.

This chain joins TRBV5-5 and TRBJ1-1; 7 positions match TRBD1. After removal of 6 bases from V and 1 base from J, the junction contained 15 bases not matched to a gene. Germline CDR1 reads SGHKS; CDR2 reads YYEKEE (reference sequence). The CDR3 has 17 amino acids. The CDR3 here is CASIPRSQGEPNTEAFF. The DNA for the CDR3 is TGTGCCAGCATCCCTAGGTCCCAGGGGGAGCCGAACACTGAAGCTTTCTTT.

This clonotype was recorded a few times. The chain joins TRBV6-1 to TRBJ1-1; 7 nucleotides align to TRBD1. Germline values: CDR1 MNHNS, CDR2 SASEGT. There are 14 residues in the CDR3. Trimming cost V 1 base and J 6 bases; bases outside gene matches: 5. The CDR3 protein is CASSEEGGWAEAFF. In DNA, the CDR3 is TGTGCCAGCAGTGAAGAAGGGGGCTGGGCTGAAGCTTTCTTT.